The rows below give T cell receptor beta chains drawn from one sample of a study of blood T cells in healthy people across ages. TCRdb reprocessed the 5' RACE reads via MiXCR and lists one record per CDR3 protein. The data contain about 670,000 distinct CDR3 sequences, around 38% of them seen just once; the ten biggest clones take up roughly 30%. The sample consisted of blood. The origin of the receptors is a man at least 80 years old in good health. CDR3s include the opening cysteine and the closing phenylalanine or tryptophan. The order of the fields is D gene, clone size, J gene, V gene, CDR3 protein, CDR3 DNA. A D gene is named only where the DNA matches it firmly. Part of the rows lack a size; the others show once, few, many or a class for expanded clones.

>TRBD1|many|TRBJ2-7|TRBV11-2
CASSGTGYEQYF
TGTGCCAGCAGCGGGACAGGTTACGAGCAGTACTTC
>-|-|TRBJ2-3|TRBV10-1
CASSLLVSGTQYF
TGCGCCAGCAGTCTCCTCGTGAGTGGTACGCAGTATTTT
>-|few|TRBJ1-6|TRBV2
CASSSDTGRSPLHF
TGTGCCAGCAGTTCGGACACGGGAAGGTCACCCCTCCACTTT
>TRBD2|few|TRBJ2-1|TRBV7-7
CASSSRAGGGETQFF
TGTGCCAGCAGCTCCCGAGCGGGGGGCGGGGAGACCCAGTTCTTC
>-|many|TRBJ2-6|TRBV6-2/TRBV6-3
CASSYAFSGANVLTF
TGTGCCAGCAGTTATGCTTTCTCTGGGGCCAACGTCCTGACTTTC
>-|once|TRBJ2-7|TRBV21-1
CASSRMKGNEQYF
TGTGCCAGCAGCAGGATGAAAGGGAACGAGCAGTACTTC
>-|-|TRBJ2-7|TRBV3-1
CASSQDSGPYNEQYF
TGTGCCAGCAGCCAAGATAGTGGGCCCTACAATGAGCAGTACTTC
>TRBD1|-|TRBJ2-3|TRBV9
CASSVAVRTGANTQYF
TGTGCCAGCAGCGTAGCTGTCAGGACAGGGGCGAATACGCAGTATTTT
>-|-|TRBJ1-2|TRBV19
CASSIVEAGYTF
TGTGCCAGTAGTATAGTGGAGGCTGGCTACACCTTC
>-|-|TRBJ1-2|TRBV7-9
CASSPRQAGRGYTF
TGTGCCAGCAGCCCCAGACAGGCCGGGCGTGGCTACACCTTC